This TCR beta chain was observed in a study of blood T cell repertoires in COVID-19. Profiling relied on immunoSEQ multiplex PCR, and the TCRdb table lists in-frame clones only, not all of them. The sample has some 250,000 clones, 70% to 90% seen once. From germline, CDR1 is SNHLY and CDR2 FYNNEI. This CDR3 has 12 residues. V gave up 8 bases and J gave up 5 bases; unmatched junction bases: 5. This chain links TRBV2 with TRBJ2-5; 7 bases line up with TRBD1. This clonotype was sampled from a woman aged 45-65 years who had recovered from COVID-19. Sequencing input: PBMCs or T cells enriched from blood (not recorded which). In nucleotides, the CDR3 is TGTGCCAGCTCTGGACAGGCGGAGACCCAGTACTTC. It is translated as CASSGQAETQYF.